A single sample is the source of the 11 T cell receptor beta chains below, sequenced in a study of OX40 agonist ivuxolimab in advanced cancers. Method: immunoSEQ multiplex PCR; TCRdb's copy keeps in-frame clones and lacks some. The data contain tens of thousands of clones, roughly 85% of them singletons. The specimen comprised CD4+ or CD8+ T cells sorted from blood, sampled in a trial of the OX40 agonist ivuxolimab. The receptors originated from an adult with an advanced solid tumor such as melanoma, head and neck, liver or kidney cancer.

This chain links TRBV4-1 with TRBJ2-7; D ambiguous. The germline V gene has CDR1 MGHRA and CDR2 YSYEKL. CDR3 size: 15 residues. Trimming left V 3 bases short and J 0 bases short, with 12 bases between. The CDR3 loop reads CASSQGNFFSYEQYF. CDR3 DNA sequence: TGCGCCAGCAGCCAGGGCAACTTCTTCTCCTACGAGCAGTACTTC.

This chain uses TRBV5-6 with TRBJ2-3, with D unresolved. CDR3 length equals 12 residues. V lost 0 bases and J 6 bases, leaving 5 bases between the germline ends. Germline lookup yields CDR1 SGHDT and CDR2 YYEEEE. This CDR3 is CASSLGMDTQYF. The CDR3 bases are TGTGCCAGCAGCTTGGGTATGGATACGCAGTATTTT.

This clone appeared a single time. The V call is TRBV19, the J call TRBJ1-5, with D hard to call. V was shortened by 4 bases and J by 5 bases, with 12 bases between the two germline ends. There are 14 residues in the CDR3. Germline CDR1 is LNHDA and CDR2 is SQIVND (reference sequence). The CDR3 spells CASSRSDGDQPQHF. The CDR3, as DNA: TGTGCCAGTAGTAGATCGGACGGAGATCAGCCCCAGCATTTT.

V and J are TRBV5-6 and TRBJ1-4; 8 positions agree with TRBD1. The CDR3 length is 14 residues. V lost 2 bases to trimming and J lost 8 bases; unmatched junction nucleotides: 5. Germline V CDR1 and CDR2: SGHDT, YYEEEE. The CDR3 protein is CASSFGQGREKLFF. The CDR3 DNA follows: TGTGCCAGCAGCTTCGGACAGGGTCGGGAAAAACTGTTTTTT. Together with reference TRBV5-6 and TRBJ1-4, the CDR3 gives the full variable domain: DAGVTQSPTHLIKTRGQQVTLRCSPKSGHDTVSWYQQALGQGPQFIFQYYEEEERQRGNFPDRFSGHQFPNYSSELNVNALLLGDSALYLCASSFGQGREKLFFGSGTQLSVL.

This chain connects TRBV30 to TRBJ2-7, with D possibly being TRBD1 (5 bases). CDR3 size: 12 residues. Germline lookup yields CDR1 GTSNPN and CDR2 SVGIG (reference sequence). The V and J ends lost 8 bases and 1 base respectively, with 12 bases between them. The CDR3 DNA reads as TGTGCCCACCAGAAGGGGTCCTACGAGCAGTACTTC. As protein: CAHQKGSYEQYF.

This chain links TRBV15 with TRBJ1-2; maybe TRBD1 (6 bases). Germline CDR1 LNHNV, CDR2 YYDKDF (reference sequence). V lost 5 bases to trimming and J lost 3 bases, with 10 bases between them. CDR3 length: 13 residues. In nucleotides, the CDR3 is TGTGCCACCAGCGCAGGGGAGTACTATGGCTACACCTTC. Its protein is CATSAGEYYGYTF.

CDR3 bases: TGTGCCAGCAGCTTGAGACAGGGAGGGGGTGAAAAACTGTTTTTT. It translates to CASSLRQGGGEKLFF. V is TRBV5-4 and J is TRBJ1-4; 7 bases line up with TRBD1. Germline V lookup: CDR1 SGHNT, CDR2 YYREEE (reference sequence). This CDR3 spans 15 amino acids. The junction had 7 bases not matched to a gene; V was cut back by 1 base and J by 7 bases. Complete variable domain (other parts from reference TRBV5-4 and TRBJ1-4): ETGVTQSPTHLIKTRGQQVTLRCSSQSGHNTVSWYQQALGQGPQFIFQYYREEENGRGNFPPRFSGLQFPNYSSELNVNALELDDSALYLCASSLRQGGGEKLFFGSGTQLSVL.

DNA for the CDR3: TGTGCCAGCAGCCAAGAAAAGTGGGGGGGGACAGATACGCAGTATTTT. Translating it yields CASSQEKWGGTDTQYF. The chain employs TRBV4-2 and TRBJ2-3; 7 bases are a match to TRBD2. Trimming cost V 0 bases and J 3 bases; bases outside gene matches: 6. The germline V gene encodes CDR1 LGHNA and CDR2 YNFKEQ. The CDR3 has 16 amino acids.

DNA for the CDR3: TGTGCCACCAACTCAGGGGGCACTGGAAACACCATATATTTT. It is translated as CATNSGGTGNTIYF. J is TRBJ1-3 and V is TRBV15; 8 positions match TRBD1. Losses at the gene ends were 7 bases for V and 2 bases for J; bases not matched to a gene: 4. The CDR3 is 14 residues long. Germline lookup yields CDR1 LNHNV and CDR2 YYDKDF (reference sequence). The full variable domain, its missing parts supplied by reference TRBV15 and TRBJ1-3, is DAMVIQNPRYQVTQFGKPVTLSCSQTLNHNVMYWYQQKSSQAPKLLFHYYDKDFNNEADTPDNFQSRRPNTSFCFLDIRSPGLGDTAMYLCATNSGGTGNTIYFGEGSWLTVV.

The chain employs TRBV27 and TRBJ1-6; D not certain. Trimming took 5 bases from V and 2 from J, leaving 10 bases between them. The germline V gene encodes CDR1 MNHEY and CDR2 SMNVEV (reference sequence). The CDR3 loop spans 15 amino acids. The chain's CDR3 is CASSRKEAYNSPLHF. The DNA for the CDR3 is TGTGCCAGCAGTCGGAAGGAGGCCTATAATTCACCCCTCCACTTT.

The chain is built from TRBV5-1 and TRBJ1-2, with 10 bases that match TRBD1. The J segment lost 6 bases and the V segment lost 6 bases, leaving 8 bases of the junction unmatched. The CDR3 spans 14 residues. Per germline, CDR1 SGHRS and CDR2 YFSETQ. CDR3 loop: CASKEGDRGNGYTF. The CDR3 DNA is TGCGCCAGCAAGGAAGGGGACAGGGGCAATGGCTACACCTTC.